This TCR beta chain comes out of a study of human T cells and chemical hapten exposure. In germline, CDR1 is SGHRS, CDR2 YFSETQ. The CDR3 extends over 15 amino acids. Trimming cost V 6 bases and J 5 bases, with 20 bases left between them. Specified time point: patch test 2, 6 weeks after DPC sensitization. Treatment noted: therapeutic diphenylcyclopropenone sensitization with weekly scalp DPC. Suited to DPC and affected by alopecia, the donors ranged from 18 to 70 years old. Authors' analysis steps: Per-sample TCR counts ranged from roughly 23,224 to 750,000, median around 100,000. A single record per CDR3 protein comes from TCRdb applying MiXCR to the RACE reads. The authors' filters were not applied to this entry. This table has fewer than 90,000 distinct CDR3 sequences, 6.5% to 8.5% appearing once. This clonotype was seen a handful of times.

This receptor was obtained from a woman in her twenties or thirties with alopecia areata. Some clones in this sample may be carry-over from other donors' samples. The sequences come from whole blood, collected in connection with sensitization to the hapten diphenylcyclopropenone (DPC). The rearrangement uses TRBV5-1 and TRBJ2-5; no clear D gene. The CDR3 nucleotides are TGCGCCAGCACCAGAGTTCGACAACAAGGGGAGACCCAGTACTTC. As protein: CASTRVRQQGETQYF.